Below, 2 T cell receptor beta chains from the same sample are listed, as sequenced in a study of blood T cell repertoires in COVID-19. Profiling relied on immunoSEQ multiplex PCR, and the TCRdb table lists in-frame clones only, not all of them. The sample lists some 150,000 clones, over 65% seen once, with under 5.5% in the top ten. Sequencing input: peripheral blood. The receptors stem from a human donor in a cohort sampled during active COVID-19.

The CDR3 bases are TGTGCCAGCAGTGATAGCGGGGGACCCACAGATACGCAGTATTTT. This codes for CASSDSGGPTDTQYF. V and J are TRBV6-1 and TRBJ2-3; 9 bases are shared with TRBD2. The CDR3 runs 15 residues. Trimming cost V 3 bases and J 2 bases; bases outside gene matches: 3. Germline values: CDR1 MNHNS, CDR2 SASEGT.

The gene calls are TRBV2 and TRBJ2-5; 7 positions agree with TRBD2. This CDR3 contains 13 residues. Germline CDR1 and CDR2: SNHLY and FYNNEI. V trimming: 8 bases; J trimming: 3 bases; junction bases outside the gene matches: 6. The DNA of the CDR3 is TGTGCCAGCCAATGGGGGGGGGAAGAGACCCAGTACTTC. Translating it yields CASQWGGEETQYF.